A single sample gave rise to the 13 T cell receptor beta chains below, sequenced in a study of T cell responses to AZD1222 COVID-19 vaccine. Produced via immunoSEQ multiplex PCR; TCRdb's table is partial and in-frame only. The data hold under 130,000 clones, with 88% observed a single time. Sequences were derived from peripheral blood, sampled on day 0 of AZD1222 vaccination. The receptors were sampled from an adult in good health.

The CDR3 loop is CASSLGQATGYTF. In nucleotides, the CDR3 is TGTGCCAGCAGTTTAGGACAGGCGACGGGCTACACCTTC. The gene calls are TRBV28 and TRBJ1-2; 7 nucleotides match TRBD1. The length of the CDR3 is 13 residues. Per germline, CDR1 MDHEN and CDR2 SYDVKM. V gave up 2 bases and J gave up 8 bases; unmatched junction bases: 5.

This chain links TRBV7-2 with TRBJ1-1; TRBD1 matches 7 bases. CDR3 length: 13 residues. CDR1 is SGHTA and CDR2 is FQGNSA in the germline V gene. Losses at the gene ends were 5 bases for V and 7 bases for J; bases not matched to a gene: 7. The CDR3 loop reads CASSPPGQFEAFF. The CDR3 bases are TGTGCCAGCAGCCCTCCGGGACAGTTTGAAGCTTTCTTT.

The chain links TRBV7-3 to TRBJ2-5; the D is unclear. From germline, CDR1 is SGHTA and CDR2 FQGTGA. This CDR3 contains 14 residues. Trimming removed 2 bases from V and 3 bases from J, with 10 bases in between. The chain's CDR3 is CASSLVGEKETQYF. The CDR3, as DNA: TGTGCCAGCAGCTTAGTTGGGGAAAAAGAGACCCAGTACTTC. The full variable domain, its missing parts supplied by reference TRBV7-3 and TRBJ2-5, is GAGVSQTPSNKVTEKGKYVELRCDPISGHTALYWYRQSLGQGPEFLIYFQGTGAADDSGLPNDRFFAVRPEGSVSTLKIQRTERGDSAVYLCASSLVGEKETQYFGPGTRLLVL.

The CDR3 spells CASSTTSGVGGTYNEQFF. The DNA for the CDR3 is TGTGCCAGCAGCACTACTAGCGGAGTTGGAGGGACCTACAATGAGCAGTTCTTC. The chain recombines TRBV7-9 with TRBJ2-1; TRBD2 matches at 8 bases. The CDR3 length is 18 residues. The germline V gene encodes CDR1 SEHNR and CDR2 FQNEAQ (reference sequence). Unmatched junction bases numbered 14, after V lost 5 bases and J lost 2 bases.

The genes are TRBV7-6 and TRBJ1-6, with 7 bases lining up with TRBD1. CDR3 length: 15 residues. V lost 5 bases to trimming and J lost 6 bases; unmatched junction nucleotides: 7. Per the germline V gene, CDR1 is SGHVS and CDR2 is FNYEAQ. The CDR3 DNA is TGTGCCAGCAGCGAATGGGACAGTTTTAATTCACCCCTCCACTTT. Its translation: CASSEWDSFNSPLHF.

V is TRBV11-2 and J is TRBJ2-7, with 7 bases that match TRBD2. The V gene's germline CDR1 is SGHAT and CDR2 FQNNGV. This CDR3 is built from 14 residues. After removal of 5 bases from V and 3 bases from J, the junction contained 7 bases not matched to a gene. CDR3: CASSPLAGLYEQYF. CDR3 coding DNA: TGTGCCAGCAGCCCATTAGCGGGCCTCTACGAGCAGTACTTC.

The chain couples TRBV7-9 to TRBJ2-7; D unclear. Germline V gene sequence: CDR1 SEHNR, CDR2 FQNEAQ (reference sequence). The CDR3 totals 14 residues. V was trimmed by 1 base and J by 2 bases, leaving 9 bases between them. CDR3: CASSLVSGTYEQYF. The CDR3 DNA sequence: TGTGCCAGCAGCTTAGTTTCAGGAACCTACGAGCAGTACTTC.

The V and J genes are TRBV2 and TRBJ1-4, with 9 bases identical to TRBD1. The CDR3 is 13 amino acids. V shed 9 bases, J shed 6 bases, and the junction held 5 bases outside the gene matches. The germline V gene has CDR1 SNHLY and CDR2 FYNNEI. The CDR3 protein is CASTGTGYEKLFF. For the CDR3, the DNA is TGTGCCAGTACCGGGACAGGGTATGAAAAACTGTTTTTT.

This clone has just a few counts. The chain joins TRBV7-2 to TRBJ2-1; weak D call: TRBD2 (6 bases). CDR3 length equals 13 residues. Between the trimmed V and J ends, which lost 5 bases and 9 bases, there was a span of 14 bases. Germline CDR1 reads SGHTA; CDR2 reads FQGNSA. CDR3: CASSPARGVEQFF. CDR3 DNA sequence: TGTGCCAGCAGCCCCGCTCGCGGGGTTGAGCAGTTCTTC.

The chain is built from TRBV28 and TRBJ1-5, with D possibly being TRBD1 (5 bases). CDR1 MDHEN and CDR2 SYDVKM come from the germline V gene. Deletions cut 2 bases from V and 3 bases from J, with 11 bases between. CDR3 length: 15 residues. The CDR3 DNA reads TGTGCCAGCAGTTTAGGGACGCCGTCCAATCAGCCCCAGCATTTT. This sequence encodes CASSLGTPSNQPQHF.

The rearrangement links TRBV6-5 to TRBJ1-5; 7 bases are shared with TRBD1. Germline lookup yields CDR1 MNHEY and CDR2 SVGAGI. The CDR3 is 14 amino acids. V gave up 6 bases and J gave up 2 bases; unmatched junction bases: 4. CDR3 amino acids: CASSSQGRNQPQHF. CDR3 nucleotide sequence: TGTGCCAGCAGCTCACAGGGGCGCAATCAGCCCCAGCATTTT.

The chain is built from TRBV29-1 and TRBJ2-7, with no clear D. Germline loops: CDR1 SQVTM, CDR2 ANQGSEA. V dropped 6 bases and J dropped 2 bases, with 5 bases sitting between them. The CDR3 totals 10 residues. CDR3 loop: CSVKTYEQYF. The CDR3 nucleotides read TGCAGCGTCAAGACCTACGAGCAGTACTTC.

The chain links TRBV7-2 to TRBJ1-2; maybe TRBD1 (5 bases). Trimming pared 5 bases from V and 4 bases from J, leaving 17 bases between. CDR1 and CDR2 (germline): SGHTA, FQGNSA. The CDR3 runs 15 residues. The CDR3 DNA reads TGTGCCAGCAGCAACGCTCCGGGGCGCGTCTATGGCTACACCTTC. This encodes CASSNAPGRVYGYTF.